This TCR beta chain was identified during a study of T cell repertoires in cytomegalovirus infection. On the study more broadly: The authors relied on CMV epitopes, both recently identified HLA-C-restricted and well-studied HLA-B-restricted. Public TCR beta signature analysis indicated the presence of both CMV infection and matching HLA type.

Comment on this clonotype: The target antigen is unknown.

V dropped 4 bases and J dropped 0 bases, with 18 bases sitting between them. Germline V gene lookup returns CDR1 ENHRY and CDR2 SYGVKD. The CDR3 length is 18 residues. In TCRdb, the reads were re-called with MiXCR into one record per CDR3 protein. The table records hundreds of thousands of distinct CDR3 sequences, roughly a third of them present only once. The source was cultured CD8+ T cells from PBMCs, collected from culture after CMV antigen stimulation. V and J are TRBV10-3 and TRBJ2-2; no clear D gene. The TCR comes from a human donor in good health (CMV status not recorded). Some clones in this sample may be carry-over from other donors' samples. CDR3 nucleotides: TGTGCCATCAGTGCACTCCTCGACGGTTCCACGAACACCGGGGAGCTGTTTTTT. Protein: CAISALLDGSTNTGELFF.